The 30 T cell receptor beta chains listed next were all sequenced from one sample in a study of OX40 agonist ivuxolimab in advanced cancers. The table came from immunoSEQ multiplex PCR; TCRdb's copy has only in-frame clones and leaves some out. The table lists tens of thousands of clones, roughly 87% of them singletons, with 15% to 20% in the top ten. This material consisted of CD4+ or CD8+ T cells sorted from blood, taken in a trial of the OX40 agonist ivuxolimab. These receptors were obtained from an adult with an advanced solid tumor such as melanoma, head and neck, liver or kidney cancer.

This chain joins TRBV4-2 and TRBJ2-2, with 10 bases identical to TRBD2. V dropped 1 base and J dropped 4; count of bases not matched to a gene: 6. CDR1 and CDR2 (germline): LGHNA, YNFKEQ. This CDR3 region has 17 residues. CDR3 in DNA: TGTGCCAGCAGCCAAGCCCCCCTAGCGGGAGTCACCGGGGAGCTGTTTTTT. This sequence encodes CASSQAPLAGVTGELFF.

This chain joins TRBV29-1 and TRBJ2-7, with TRBD1 matching over 9 bases. Germline V gene data show CDR1 as SQVTM and CDR2 as ANQGSEA. Germline trimming cut 5 bases from V and 0 bases from J; bases unmatched to any gene: 5. The CDR3 runs to 14 residues. This chain's CDR3 is CSVSRQGGSYEQYF. CDR3 nucleotide sequence: TGCAGCGTTTCGCGACAGGGGGGCTCCTACGAGCAGTACTTC.

The chain employs TRBV6-5 and TRBJ1-2; D is unresolved. CDR1 and CDR2 (germline): MNHEY, SVGAGI. Trimming stripped 6 bases from V and 4 bases from J, with 15 bases between. The CDR3 loop spans 14 amino acids. CDR3 sequence reads: CASRTKRLGYGYTF. CDR3 nucleotide sequence: TGTGCCAGCAGAACCAAACGTCTTGGCTATGGCTACACCTTC.

Turning to this clone: A read error may account for a junction end that differs from germline. The genes are TRBV2 and TRBJ2-2; D is tentatively TRBD1 or TRBD2 (5 bases each). The CDR3 totals 14 residues. Germline lookup yields CDR1 SNHLY and CDR2 FYNNEI. The CDR3 DNA sequence: TGTGCCAGCAGGGAAGGGGCGGGCACCGGGGAGCTGTTTTTT. It encodes CASREGAGTGELFF.

The V call is TRBV19, the J call TRBJ1-2, with D uncertain. Trimming removed 6 bases from V and 3 bases from J, with 11 bases in between. This CDR3 is 13 amino acids long. CDR1 and CDR2 from the germline V gene are LNHDA and SQIVND (reference sequence). The CDR3 DNA reads as TGTGCCAGTAGCCTTCGCGGGGACTATGGCTACACCTTC. This codes for CASSLRGDYGYTF.

V is TRBV30 and J is TRBJ2-2, with D possibly being TRBD2 (7 bases). Trimming took 0 bases from V and 7 from J, leaving 12 bases between them. There are 14 residues in the CDR3. CDR1 GTSNPN and CDR2 SVGIG come from the germline V gene (reference sequence). CDR3 protein: CAWSVGGGGGELFF. CDR3 nucleotide sequence: TGTGCCTGGAGTGTAGGAGGGGGGGGCGGGGAGCTGTTTTTT.

This sequence joins TRBV5-1 and TRBJ2-1; 8 bases fit TRBD2. The junction had 6 bases not matched to a gene; V was cut back by 1 base and J by 15 bases. This CDR3 spans 12 amino acids. Germline CDR1 is SGHRS and CDR2 is YFSETQ. This CDR3 reads CASSLWSGRPFF. The CDR3 DNA is TGCGCCAGCAGCTTGTGGAGCGGGAGACCGTTCTTC.

CDR3 in amino acids: CASKKRLERDRETQYF. The CDR3 DNA reads TGCGCCAGCAAAAAAAGGCTAGAACGGGATAGGGAGACCCAGTACTTC. The gene calls are TRBV23-1 and TRBJ2-5, with D possibly TRBD2 on 5 matching bases. TRBV23-1 is placed among ORFs of uncertain function. The CDR3 is made up of 16 amino acids. V lost 7 bases, J lost 5 bases, and 23 bases lay in between.

The chain combines TRBV15 with TRBJ1-4; possible D gene TRBD1, 5 bases. The germline CDR1 and CDR2 sequences are LNHNV and YYDKDF (reference sequence). The CDR3 contains 16 residues. The V end lost 0 bases, the J end lost 3 bases, and 11 bases lay between the germline ends. The CDR3 nucleotides read TGTGCCACCAGCAGAGATGGGTCCAGGGCTAATGAAAAACTGTTTTTT. Its protein is CATSRDGSRANEKLFF. The variable domain in full, completed from reference TRBV15 and TRBJ1-4, reads DAMVIQNPRYQVTQFGKPVTLSCSQTLNHNVMYWYQQKSSQAPKLLFHYYDKDFNNEADTPDNFQSRRPNTSFCFLDIRSPGLGDTAMYLCATSRDGSRANEKLFFGSGTQLSVL.

This chain joins TRBV28 and TRBJ2-2, with unresolved D. CDR1 and CDR2 from the germline V gene are MDHEN and SYDVKM. Trimming shortened V by 3 bases and J by 1 base, and 3 bases separated the two germline ends. The CDR3 has 13 residues. CDR3 DNA: TGTGCCAGCAGTTTTGGGAACACCGGGGAGCTGTTTTTT. Amino acid sequence: CASSFGNTGELFF.

This chain links TRBV7-2 with TRBJ2-6; 7 bases line up with TRBD2. The CDR3 is 16 residues long. Trimming cost V 5 bases and J 0 bases; bases outside gene matches: 4. CDR1 is SGHTA and CDR2 is FQGNSA in the germline V gene. CDR3 amino acids: CASSPGGSSGANVLTF. The CDR3 region has the DNA TGTGCCAGCAGCCCCGGGGGGTCCTCTGGGGCCAACGTCCTGACTTTC.

The genes are TRBV7-2 and TRBJ2-3; 11 nucleotides align to TRBD2. The CDR3 loop spans 16 amino acids. The V and J ends lost 1 base and 5 bases, in that order; junction bases with no gene match: 5. The germline gives CDR1 SGHTA, CDR2 FQGNSA. In nucleotides, the CDR3 is TGTGCCAGCAGCTTAGTAGCGGGAGGGCCTAAAGATACGCAGTATTTT. It translates to CASSLVAGGPKDTQYF. Variable domain in full (rest from reference TRBV7-2 and TRBJ2-3): GAGVSQSPSNKVTEKGKDVELRCDPISGHTALYWYRQSLGQGLEFLIYFQGNSAPDKSGLPSDRFSAERTGGSVSTLTIQRTQQEDSAVYLCASSLVAGGPKDTQYFGPGTRLTVL.

The gene calls are TRBV28 and TRBJ2-5; 8 bases are a match to TRBD2. From germline, CDR1 is MDHEN and CDR2 SYDVKM. The V and J ends lost 6 bases and 7 bases, in that order; junction bases with no gene match: 10. The CDR3 length is 14 residues. The CDR3 here is CASSSPASGRTQYF. The CDR3 DNA reads as TGTGCCAGCAGCTCCCCGGCTAGCGGGCGGACCCAGTACTTC.

V is TRBV5-6 and J is TRBJ1-2; TRBD1 might be the D (6 bases). V was clipped by 4 bases and J by 5 bases, with 15 bases between them. CDR1 is SGHDT and CDR2 is YYEEEE in the germline V gene. The CDR3 loop spans 14 amino acids. CDR3 loop: CASSRTEGGYGYTF. In DNA, the CDR3 is TGTGCCAGCAGCCGGACGGAGGGGGGATATGGCTACACCTTC. Based on the CDR3 plus reference TRBV5-6 and TRBJ1-2, the full variable domain is DAGVTQSPTHLIKTRGQQVTLRCSPKSGHDTVSWYQQALGQGPQFIFQYYEEEERQRGNFPDRFSGHQFPNYSSELNVNALLLGDSALYLCASSRTEGGYGYTFGSGTRLTVV.

The CDR3 loop is CAISQGGNQPQHF. Here the CDR3 DNA reads TGTGCCATCAGTCAGGGTGGCAATCAGCCCCAGCATTTT. The rearrangement joins TRBV10-3 to TRBJ1-5; a weak D match, TRBD1 (5 bases). The CDR3 has 13 residues. The germline V and J ends were trimmed by 5 bases and 2 bases, with 7 bases remaining between them. From germline, CDR1 is ENHRY and CDR2 SYGVKD.

The J gene is TRBJ2-2, the V gene TRBV11-2, with 10 bases fitting TRBD1. Germline V gene lookup returns CDR1 SGHAT and CDR2 FQNNGV. This CDR3 is 14 amino acids long. V lost 6 bases, J lost 3 bases, and 1 base stayed unmatched. CDR3 sequence: CASSGQGDTGELFF. CDR3 DNA sequence: TGTGCCAGCAGTGGACAGGGGGACACCGGGGAGCTGTTTTTT.

The gene calls are TRBV28 and TRBJ1-5, with D possibly TRBD1 on 6 matching bases. The CDR3 is 15 amino acids. With 8 bases removed from V and 0 bases from J, the gap between germline ends came to 14 bases. Germline V gene data show CDR1 as MDHEN and CDR2 as SYDVKM. CDR3 DNA: TGTGCCAGCCGAGGGGAGGGGGTTAGCAATCAGCCCCAGCATTTT. It translates to CASRGEGVSNQPQHF.

This clone has more than one count but fewer than ten. This rearrangement joins TRBV2 to TRBJ2-5; TRBD2 matches 7 bases. The V gene's germline CDR1 is SNHLY and CDR2 FYNNEI. The CDR3 has 13 amino acids. J lost 5 bases, V lost 7 bases, and 7 bases had no gene match. For the CDR3, the DNA is TGTGCCAGCACGGGGACTACTGAGGAGACCCAGTACTTC. It specifies CASTGTTEETQYF.

The chain joins TRBV9 to TRBJ2-7, with 7 bases lining up with TRBD2. Germline V gene lookup returns CDR1 SGDLS and CDR2 YYNGEE. The trim removed 4 bases at V and 4 bases at J, leaving 11 bases unmatched. The CDR3 is 15 amino acids. For the CDR3, the DNA is TGTGCCAGCAGCCCAGAGGGAGGGGTAGGGTACGAGCAGTACTTC. Its translation is CASSPEGGVGYEQYF.

This chain uses TRBV7-2 with TRBJ1-5; 11 bases fit TRBD1. The CDR3 is 15 residues long. Trimming at V came to 5 bases and at J to 7 bases, leaving 7 bases not matched to a gene. Germline loops: CDR1 SGHTA, CDR2 FQGNSA. The CDR3 spells CASSPRTGGQQPQHF. DNA for the CDR3: TGTGCCAGCAGCCCGCGGACAGGGGGCCAGCAGCCCCAGCATTTT.

V usage is TRBV13 and J usage is TRBJ2-7; either TRBD1 or TRBD2 may supply D (5 bases each). This CDR3 has 14 residues. The ends were cut back, 0 bases at V and 3 bases at J, with 9 bases in the middle. Germline CDR1 and CDR2: PRHDT and FYEKMQ (reference sequence). CDR3 sequence (DNA): TGTGCCAGCAGCTTAGGCGGGACCGGCTACGAGCAGTACTTC. Translated: CASSLGGTGYEQYF.

The V gene is TRBV7-2, the J gene TRBJ1-2; 8 positions agree with TRBD1. The CDR3 covers 14 residues. Losses at the gene ends were 1 base for V and 8 bases for J; bases not matched to a gene: 6. Per germline, CDR1 SGHTA and CDR2 FQGNSA. The CDR3 region has the DNA TGTGCCAGCAGCTTAGATAGGACAGGGTGGGGCTACACCTTC. This translates into CASSLDRTGWGYTF.

The V gene is TRBV10-3, the J gene TRBJ2-3, with 12 bases lining up with TRBD1. The CDR3 contains 14 residues. Germline V gene sequence: CDR1 ENHRY, CDR2 SYGVKD. The J segment lost 2 bases and the V segment lost 10 bases, leaving 4 bases of the junction unmatched. The CDR3 bases are TGTGCCACCGGGGGACAGGGGGCCACAGATACGCAGTATTTT. This encodes CATGGQGATDTQYF.

The chain uses TRBV5-8 and TRBJ2-1; 10 bases are shared with TRBD2. CDR1 is SGHTS, CDR2 YDEGEE, per germline. V was clipped by 4 bases and J by 2 bases; unmatched bases: 6. The CDR3 extends over 16 amino acids. The CDR3 is CASSQPGLAAYNEQFF. For the CDR3, the DNA is TGTGCCAGCAGCCAACCTGGACTAGCGGCCTACAATGAGCAGTTCTTC. The variable domain in full, completed from reference TRBV5-8 and TRBJ2-1, reads EAGVTQSPTHLIKTRGQQATLRCSPISGHTSVYWYQQALGLGLQFLLWYDEGEERNRGNFPPRFSGRQFPNYSSELNVNALELEDSALYLCASSQPGLAAYNEQFFGPGTRLTVL.

This sequence joins TRBV27 and TRBJ2-7; 11 bases agree with TRBD1. This CDR3 is 15 amino acids long. The germline gives CDR1 MNHEY, CDR2 SMNVEV (reference sequence). The V and J ends lost 6 bases and 1 base, in that order; junction bases with no gene match: 5. The CDR3 protein is CASRPGQGVSYEQYF. In DNA, the CDR3 is TGTGCCAGCAGGCCGGGACAGGGGGTTTCCTACGAGCAGTACTTC.

The chain carries TRBV6-6 and TRBJ2-5, with D perhaps matching TRBD2 (5 bases). The V gene lost 8 bases and the J gene lost 5 bases, with 9 bases spanning the gap. CDR1 is MNHNY and CDR2 is SVGAGI in the germline V gene (reference sequence). This CDR3 is 11 amino acids long. The CDR3 spells CASHSGETQYF. The CDR3 DNA reads as TGTGCCAGCCACTCGGGGGAGACCCAGTACTTC.

The gene calls are TRBV7-9 and TRBJ2-1; 11 bases line up with TRBD2. Germline V gene lookup returns CDR1 SEHNR and CDR2 FQNEAQ (reference sequence). V lost 6 bases and J lost 5; bases outside the gene matches: 9. CDR3 length equals 16 residues. The CDR3 sequence is CASRQGTSGLNNEQFF. The CDR3 nucleotides read TGTGCCAGCAGACAAGGGACTAGCGGACTCAACAATGAGCAGTTCTTC.

V is TRBV28 and J is TRBJ1-4, with a possible D match to TRBD1 (5 bases). The germline CDR1 and CDR2 sequences are MDHEN and SYDVKM. The ends were cut back, 3 bases at V and 8 bases at J, with 13 bases in the middle. This CDR3 has 14 residues. In nucleotides, the CDR3 is TGTGCCAGCAGTTTTGGGGCGGGGTGGGAAAAACTGTTTTTT. The encoded protein is CASSFGAGWEKLFF.

The rearrangement joins TRBV30 to TRBJ2-7, with 10 bases fitting TRBD2. CDR1 and CDR2 (germline): GTSNPN, SVGIG (reference sequence). The CDR3 is made up of 14 amino acids. Germline trimming cut 0 bases from V and 9 bases from J; bases unmatched to any gene: 8. In nucleotides, the CDR3 is TGTGCCTGGAGTGTTGGTCTAGCGGGAGAAGGGCAGTACTTC. Protein: CAWSVGLAGEGQYF.

The rearrangement joins TRBV6-5 to TRBJ1-2, with D maybe TRBD1 (6 bases). Germline V gives CDR1 MNHEY, CDR2 SVGAGI. The V end lost 5 bases, the J end lost 7 bases, and 17 bases lay between the germline ends. The CDR3 consists of 14 residues. CDR3: CASSRAGGALGYTF. CDR3 nucleotides: TGTGCCAGCAGTCGCGCCGGGGGGGCGCTTGGCTACACCTTC.